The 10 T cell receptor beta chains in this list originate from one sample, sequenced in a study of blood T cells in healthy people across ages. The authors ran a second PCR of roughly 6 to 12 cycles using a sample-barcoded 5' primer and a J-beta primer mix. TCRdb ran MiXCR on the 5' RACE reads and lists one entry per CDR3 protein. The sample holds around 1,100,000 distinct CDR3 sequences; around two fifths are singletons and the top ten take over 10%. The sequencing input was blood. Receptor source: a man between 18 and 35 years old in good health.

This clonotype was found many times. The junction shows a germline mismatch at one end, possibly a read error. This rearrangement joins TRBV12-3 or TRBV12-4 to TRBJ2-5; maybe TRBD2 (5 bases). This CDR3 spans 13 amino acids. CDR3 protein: CASSLDYQETQYF. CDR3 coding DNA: TGCGCCAGCAGCCTGGACTACCAAGAGACCCAGTACTTC.

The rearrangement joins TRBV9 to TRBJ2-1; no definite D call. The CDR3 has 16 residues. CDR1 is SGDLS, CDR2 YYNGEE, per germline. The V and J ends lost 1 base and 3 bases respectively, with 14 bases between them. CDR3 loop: CASSVSPQNYYNEQFF. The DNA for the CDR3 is TGTGCCAGCAGCGTATCCCCCCAGAATTACTACAATGAGCAGTTCTTC.

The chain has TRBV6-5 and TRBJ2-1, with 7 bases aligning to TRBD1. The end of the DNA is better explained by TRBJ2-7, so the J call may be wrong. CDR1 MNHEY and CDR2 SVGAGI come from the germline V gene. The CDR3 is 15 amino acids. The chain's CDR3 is CASSRTGAQGNEQYF. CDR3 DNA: TGTGCCAGCAGTCGGACAGGAGCCCAGGGGAATGAGCAGTACTTC.

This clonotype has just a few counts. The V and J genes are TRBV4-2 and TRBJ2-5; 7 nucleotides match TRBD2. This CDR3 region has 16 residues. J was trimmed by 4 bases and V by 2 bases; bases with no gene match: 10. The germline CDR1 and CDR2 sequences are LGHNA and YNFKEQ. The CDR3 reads CASSQNPLGGSETQYF. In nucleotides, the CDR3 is TGTGCCAGCAGCCAAAATCCTTTGGGGGGGTCAGAGACCCAGTACTTC.

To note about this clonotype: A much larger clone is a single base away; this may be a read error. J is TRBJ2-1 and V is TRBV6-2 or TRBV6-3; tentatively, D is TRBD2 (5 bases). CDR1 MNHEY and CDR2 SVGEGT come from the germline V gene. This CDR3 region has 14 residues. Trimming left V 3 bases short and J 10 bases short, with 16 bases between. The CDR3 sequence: CASSYTLAVYEQFF. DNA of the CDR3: TGTGCCAGCAGTTATACCCTAGCTGTCTACGAGCAGTTCTTC.

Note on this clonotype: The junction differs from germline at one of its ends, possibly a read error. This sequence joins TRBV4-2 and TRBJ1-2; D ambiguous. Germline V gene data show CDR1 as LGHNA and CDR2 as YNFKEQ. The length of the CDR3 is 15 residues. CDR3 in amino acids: CASSQGFTDNYGCTF. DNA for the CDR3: TGTGCCAGCAGCCAAGGTTTTACAGATAACTATGGCTGCACCTTC.

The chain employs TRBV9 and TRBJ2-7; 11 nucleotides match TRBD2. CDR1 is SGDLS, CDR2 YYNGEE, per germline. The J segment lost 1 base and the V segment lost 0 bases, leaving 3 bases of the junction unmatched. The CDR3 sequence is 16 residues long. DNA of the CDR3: TGTGCCAGCAGCGTAGGGGGGACTAGCGGATCCTACGAGCAGTACTTC. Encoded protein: CASSVGGTSGSYEQYF.

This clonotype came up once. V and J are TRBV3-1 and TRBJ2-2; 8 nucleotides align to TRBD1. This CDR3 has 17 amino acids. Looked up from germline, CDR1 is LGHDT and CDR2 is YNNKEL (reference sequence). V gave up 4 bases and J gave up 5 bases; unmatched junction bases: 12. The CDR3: CASSPSTTGGRTGELFF. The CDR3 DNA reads TGTGCCAGCAGCCCAAGTACAACAGGGGGTCGGACCGGGGAGCTGTTTTTT. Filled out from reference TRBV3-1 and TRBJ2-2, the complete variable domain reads DTAVSQTPKYLVTQMGNDKSIKCEQNLGHDTMYWYKQDSKKFLKIMFSYNNKELIINETVPNRFSPKSPDKAHLNLHINSLELGDSAVYFCASSPSTTGGRTGELFFGEGSRLTVL.

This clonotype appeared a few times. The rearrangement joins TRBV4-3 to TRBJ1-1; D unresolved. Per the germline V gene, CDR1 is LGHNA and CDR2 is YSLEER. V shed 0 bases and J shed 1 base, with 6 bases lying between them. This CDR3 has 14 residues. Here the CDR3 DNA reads TGCGCCAGCAGCCAAGACATGACGAACACTGAAGCTTTCTTT. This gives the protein CASSQDMTNTEAFF.

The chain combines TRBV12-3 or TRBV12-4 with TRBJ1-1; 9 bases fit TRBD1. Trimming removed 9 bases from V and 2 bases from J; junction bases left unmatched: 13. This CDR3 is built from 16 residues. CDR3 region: CASSQQGAALNTEAFF. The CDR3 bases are TGTGCCAGTAGTCAACAGGGGGCGGCACTCAACACTGAAGCTTTCTTT.